This T cell receptor beta chain stems from a study of beta chain features in type 1 diabetes. Study findings and constraints: Researchers report that Type 1 diabetes patients had moderately but significantly shorter TCRB CDR3s across all four CD4+ subsets. Whether TCRB rearrangement is influenced by HLA type was left unresolved in this analysis. Fewer insertions but more deletions were seen at VDJ junctions in type 1 diabetes patients.

Reverse transcribing all isolated RNA meant expressed TCRB transcripts were sequenced. Sequencing was performed with immunoSEQ multiplex PCR; in TCRdb, only in-frame clones are kept and a portion is missing. This table has 600,000 to 700,000 clones, around 15% appearing once. Central memory, naive, regulatory and stem cell-like memory CD4+ cells were sorted by CD45RO/CCR7/CD25/CD127/CD95/CD27. The authors obtained over 98% purity in all sorted populations. The germline V and J ends were trimmed by 3 bases and 0 bases, with 0 bases remaining between them. CDR3 length: 11 amino acids. CDR1 is SGHTA, CDR2 FQGNSA, per germline. This clone has a handful of counts. The target antigen is unknown. A read error is possible here, since a much larger clone lies one base away. This same CDR3 is encoded by further DNA sequences in the sample.

The clonotype originates from a man between 18 and 35 years old with type 1 diabetes. The chain couples TRBV7-2 to TRBJ2-7; D not certain. The sample was naive CD4+ T cells from blood. The CDR3 DNA follows: TGTGCCAGCAGCTTCTCCTACGAGCAGTACTTC. This gives the protein CASSFSYEQYF.